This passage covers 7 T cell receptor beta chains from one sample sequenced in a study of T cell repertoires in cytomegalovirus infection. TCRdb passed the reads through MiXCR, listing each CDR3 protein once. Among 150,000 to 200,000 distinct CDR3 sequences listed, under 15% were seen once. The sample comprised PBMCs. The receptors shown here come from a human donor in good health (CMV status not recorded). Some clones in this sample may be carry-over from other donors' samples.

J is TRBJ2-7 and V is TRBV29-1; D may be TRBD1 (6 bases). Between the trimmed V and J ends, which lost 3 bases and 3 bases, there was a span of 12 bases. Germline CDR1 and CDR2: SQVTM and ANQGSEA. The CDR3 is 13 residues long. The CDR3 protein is CSVELAGDYEQYF. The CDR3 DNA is TGCAGCGTTGAGTTGGCAGGGGACTACGAGCAGTACTTC.

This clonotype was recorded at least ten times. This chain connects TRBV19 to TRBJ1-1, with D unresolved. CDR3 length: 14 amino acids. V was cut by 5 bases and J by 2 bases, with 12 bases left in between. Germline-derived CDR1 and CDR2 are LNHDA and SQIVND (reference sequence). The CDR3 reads CASSESSSNTEAFF. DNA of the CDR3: TGTGCCAGTAGTGAATCCTCCTCTAACACTGAAGCTTTCTTT.

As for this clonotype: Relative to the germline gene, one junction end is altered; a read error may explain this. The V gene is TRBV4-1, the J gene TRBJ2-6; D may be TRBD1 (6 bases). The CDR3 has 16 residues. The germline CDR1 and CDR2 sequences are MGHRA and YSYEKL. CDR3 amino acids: CASSQDGGAGANILTF. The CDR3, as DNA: TGCGCCAGCAGCCAAGATGGGGGCGCTGGGGCCAACATCCTGACTTTC.

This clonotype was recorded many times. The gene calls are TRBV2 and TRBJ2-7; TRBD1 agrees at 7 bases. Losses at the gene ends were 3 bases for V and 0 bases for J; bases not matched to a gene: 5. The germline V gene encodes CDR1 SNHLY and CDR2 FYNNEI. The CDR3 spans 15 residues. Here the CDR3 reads CASSDPGQRSYEQYF. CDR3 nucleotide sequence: TGTGCCAGCAGTGATCCGGGACAGCGCTCCTACGAGCAGTACTTC.

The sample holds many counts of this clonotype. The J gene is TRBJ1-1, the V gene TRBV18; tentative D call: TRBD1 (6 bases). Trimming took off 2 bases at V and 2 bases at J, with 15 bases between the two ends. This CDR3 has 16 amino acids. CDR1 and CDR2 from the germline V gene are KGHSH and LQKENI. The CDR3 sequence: CASSPSQGQINTEAFF. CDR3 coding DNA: TGTGCCAGCTCACCATCTCAGGGACAAATAAACACTGAAGCTTTCTTT.

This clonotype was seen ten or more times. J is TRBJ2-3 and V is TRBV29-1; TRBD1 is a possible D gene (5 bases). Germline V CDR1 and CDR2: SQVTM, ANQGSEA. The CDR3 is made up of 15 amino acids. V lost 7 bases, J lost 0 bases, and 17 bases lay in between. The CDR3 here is CSALPRQLSTDTQYF. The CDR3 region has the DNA TGCAGCGCCCTCCCCCGACAGCTGAGCACAGATACGCAGTATTTT.

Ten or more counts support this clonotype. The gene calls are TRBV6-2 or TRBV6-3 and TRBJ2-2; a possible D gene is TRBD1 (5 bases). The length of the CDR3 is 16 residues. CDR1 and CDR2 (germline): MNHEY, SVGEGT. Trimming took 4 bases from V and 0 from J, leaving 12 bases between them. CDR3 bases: TGTGCCAGCAGTTCGATTGGGGCCGCGAACACCGGGGAGCTGTTTTTT. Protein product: CASSSIGAANTGELFF.